This entry is about one T cell receptor beta chain. The authors' processing: Counts of nucleated cells, estimated from reference gene primer amplification, were obtained. The data were produced by immunoSEQ multiplex PCR, yet TCRdb's version contains in-frame clones alone and is incomplete. Clone size and V and J calls were adopted from that table, with D and trimming inferred from the DNA. The sample includes about 230,000 clones, approximately 83% seen only once; the top ten take under 30%. CDR1 and CDR2 from the germline V gene are LNHNV and YYDKDF (reference sequence). The CDR3 length is 13 residues. Trimming removed 5 bases from V and 10 bases from J, with 15 bases in between. This entry comes from a study of blood T cell repertoires in COVID-19. For the study at large: Spain, Italy and the United States supplied samples that represented acute and convalescent COVID-19. PBMCs, B-cell-depleted T cells, or T cells provided the cDNA or gDNA that made up the material.

This receptor was taken from a man in his forties with acute or convalescent COVID-19. Sequencing was carried out using peripheral blood. The V and J genes are TRBV15 and TRBJ2-1, with D uncertain. The CDR3 bases are TGTGCCACCAGCCGACGGGTAGTCAACGAGCAGTTCTTC. This gives the protein CATSRRVVNEQFF.